This TCR beta chain was captured by sequencing in a study of blood T cell repertoires in COVID-19. Study as a whole: Nucleic acid was either cDNA or gDNA, and it came from T cells, B-cell-depleted T cells, or PBMCs.

The V segment lost 3 bases and the J segment 2 bases; nucleotides outside the gene matches: 5. The length of the CDR3 is 15 residues. Per germline, CDR1 MNHEY and CDR2 SMNVEV (reference sequence). Repertoires were generated with immunoSEQ multiplex PCR, while TCRdb's copy carries only in-frame clones and drops some. This sample has 70,000 to 95,000 clones; almost 90% occur once, and the top ten carry roughly 1.5%. This sequence was found in a human donor with active COVID-19. The donor label of this sample is uncertain. Sequenced input: peripheral blood. The chain has TRBV27 and TRBJ1-1; 8 bases map to TRBD1. The CDR3 protein is CASSLFGTGNTEAFF. The CDR3 DNA reads TGTGCCAGCAGTTTGTTCGGGACAGGTAACACTGAAGCTTTCTTT.